Each of the 27 T cell receptor beta chains below was sequenced from the same sample in a study of T cell repertoires in cytomegalovirus infection. TCRdb recomputed calls from the reads with MiXCR, one row per CDR3 protein. This sample has more than 250,000 distinct CDR3 sequences, with around 25% found just once. The antigens these receptors bind are not known. The input for sequencing was cultured PBMCs, taken from culture after CMV antigen stimulation. Receptor source: a human donor in good health (CMV status not recorded). Some clones in this sample may be carry-over from other donors' samples.

The chain couples TRBV7-8 to TRBJ1-2; D uncertain. The V end lost 5 bases, the J end lost 4 bases, and 17 bases lay between the germline ends. The CDR3 runs to 15 residues. Germline loops: CDR1 SGHVS, CDR2 FQNEAQ. The CDR3 protein is CASSAPGQMGYGYTF. The CDR3 region has the DNA TGTGCCAGCAGCGCACCGGGTCAGATGGGCTATGGCTACACCTTC. Full variable domain (remainder filled in from reference TRBV7-8 and TRBJ1-2): GAGVSQSPRYKVAKRGQDVALRCDPISGHVSLFWYQQALGQGPEFLTYFQNEAQLDKSGLPSDRFFAERPEGSVSTLKIQRTQQEDSAVYLCASSAPGQMGYGYTFGSGTRLTVV.

This clonotype came up a few times. V gene TRBV12-3 or TRBV12-4 combines with J gene TRBJ1-1; D ambiguous. V gave up 5 bases and J gave up 4 bases, with 11 bases separating them. CDR3 length: 13 amino acids. In DNA form, the CDR3 reads TGTGCCAGCAGTGGAAGCTTGGGCACTGAAGCTTTCTTT. This sequence encodes CASSGSLGTEAFF.

This clonotype was observed a few times. This rearrangement joins TRBV6-2 or TRBV6-3 to TRBJ2-7, with a possible D match to TRBD1 (5 bases). CDR3 size: 12 residues. The V end lost 7 bases, the J end lost 5 bases, and 12 bases lay between the germline ends. Germline-derived CDR1 and CDR2 are MNHEY and SVGEGT. CDR3 DNA: TGTGCCAGCACCTCAGGGAACCACGAGCAGTACTTC. It yields the protein CASTSGNHEQYF.

This clonotype came up many times. The genes are TRBV7-2 and TRBJ2-4, with 8 bases identical to TRBD1. The CDR3 extends over 16 amino acids. The J segment lost 6 bases and the V segment lost 1 base, leaving 8 bases of the junction unmatched. Germline values: CDR1 SGHTA, CDR2 FQGNSA. Here the CDR3 reads CASSLGRRQGLNIQYF. CDR3 nucleotides: TGTGCCAGCAGCTTAGGGAGGCGACAGGGGCTAAACATTCAGTACTTC. Together with reference TRBV7-2 and TRBJ2-4, the CDR3 gives the full variable domain: GAGVSQSPSNKVTEKGKDVELRCDPISGHTALYWYRQSLGQGLEFLIYFQGNSAPDKSGLPSDRFSAERTGGSVSTLTIQRTQQEDSAVYLCASSLGRRQGLNIQYFGAGTRLSVL.

The chain is built from TRBV6-5 and TRBJ1-1; 7 positions match TRBD1. Unmatched junction bases numbered 7, after V lost 8 bases and J lost 1 base. CDR3 length: 14 residues. Germline CDR1 is MNHEY and CDR2 is SVGAGI. In nucleotides, the CDR3 is TGTGCCAGCGGGATTTCAGGGGGGAACACTGAAGCTTTCTTT. Protein sequence: CASGISGGNTEAFF.

Here the CDR3 DNA reads TGTGCCACCCTCAGCGGAACAAACTACGAGCAGTACTTC. It specifies CATLSGTNYEQYF. The V gene is TRBV6-6, the J gene TRBJ2-7, with a possible D match to TRBD2 (5 bases). This CDR3 is 13 amino acids long. The V gene lost 10 bases and the J gene lost 3 bases, with 16 bases spanning the gap. Looked up from germline, CDR1 is MNHNY and CDR2 is SVGAGI (reference sequence).

There are a few counts of this clonotype. The chain links TRBV7-3 to TRBJ1-2, with D possibly being TRBD1 (6 bases). CDR1 is SGHTA and CDR2 is FQGTGA in the germline V gene. CDR3 size: 14 residues. The V gene lost 3 bases and the J gene lost 8 bases, with 16 bases spanning the gap. In DNA form, the CDR3 reads TGTGCCAGCAGCTTGGCAGGGGTTGAAGGAGGCTACACCTTC. Translated: CASSLAGVEGGYTF.

The rearrangement joins TRBV4-3 to TRBJ1-5; no clear D gene. The V and J ends lost 1 base and 5 bases respectively, with 12 bases between them. CDR3 length: 15 residues. CDR1 is LGHNA, CDR2 YSLEER, per germline. The CDR3 region is CASSQARQAHQPQHF. In DNA form, the CDR3 reads TGCGCCAGCAGCCAAGCCCGCCAGGCTCATCAGCCCCAGCATTTT.

The chain carries TRBV7-8 and TRBJ2-3; the D is unclear. Trimming left V 3 bases short and J 6 bases short, with 7 bases between. Germline CDR1 SGHVS, CDR2 FQNEAQ. CDR3 length: 12 amino acids. CDR3: CASSFVVDTQYF. In DNA, the CDR3 is TGTGCCAGCAGCTTTGTGGTTGATACGCAGTATTTT.

The table lists this clonotype with a few counts. The rearrangement joins TRBV29-1 to TRBJ2-2; D gene uncertain. Deletions cut 2 bases from V and 4 bases from J, with 11 bases between. The CDR3 has 14 amino acids. The germline CDR1 and CDR2 sequences are SQVTM and ANQGSEA. The CDR3 loop reads CSVELAYSTGELFF. DNA of the CDR3: TGCAGCGTTGAATTAGCTTATAGCACCGGGGAGCTGTTTTTT.

The chain joins TRBV7-6 to TRBJ2-7; 8 nucleotides match TRBD2. V was pared by 1 base and J by 2 bases, with 1 base of the junction left unmatched. Per the germline V gene, CDR1 is SGHVS and CDR2 is FNYEAQ. The CDR3 spans 14 residues. The CDR3 nucleotides read TGTGCCAGCAGCTTAGTTAGCGGGGCCTACGAGCAGTACTTC. It codes for CASSLVSGAYEQYF.

This chain links TRBV6-1 with TRBJ1-3; TRBD1 matches at 7 bases. V gave up 6 bases and J gave up 0 bases; unmatched junction bases: 5. The CDR3 is 15 amino acids. Germline CDR1 reads MNHNS; CDR2 reads SASEGT. The CDR3 sequence is CASRMQGVSGNTIYF. Here the CDR3 DNA reads TGTGCCAGCAGAATGCAGGGGGTCTCTGGAAACACCATATATTTT.

The rearrangement links TRBV19 to TRBJ1-5; D perhaps matches TRBD1 (6 bases). From germline, CDR1 is LNHDA and CDR2 SQIVND (reference sequence). Between the trimmed V and J ends, which lost 7 bases and 1 base, there was a span of 17 bases. The CDR3 runs 16 residues. The CDR3 reads CASNTVGAWSNQPQHF. The CDR3 nucleotides read TGTGCCAGTAACACGGTGGGGGCCTGGAGCAATCAGCCCCAGCATTTT.

The chain links TRBV7-8 to TRBJ1-3; D might be TRBD1 (5 bases). In germline, CDR1 is SGHVS, CDR2 FQNEAQ. V lost 4 bases, J lost 2 bases, and 12 bases lay in between. The CDR3 covers 15 residues. For the CDR3, the DNA is TGTGCCAGCAGCTCCAAGCAGGGTGCTGGAAACACCATATATTTT. Translation: CASSSKQGAGNTIYF.

The J gene is TRBJ2-5, the V gene TRBV19; D unresolved. Trimming took off 0 bases at V and 6 bases at J, with 8 bases between the two ends. The CDR3 is 13 amino acids. Per germline, CDR1 LNHDA and CDR2 SQIVND (reference sequence). The CDR3 sequence: CASSIELDQTQYF. The CDR3 bases are TGTGCCAGTAGTATAGAACTGGACCAGACCCAGTACTTC. Complete variable domain (other parts from reference TRBV19 and TRBJ2-5): DGGITQSPKYLFRKEGQNVTLSCEQNLNHDAMYWYRQDPGQGLRLIYYSQIVNDFQKGDIAEGYSVSREKKESFPLTVTSAQKNPTAFYLCASSIELDQTQYFGPGTRLLVL.

Only a few counts were recorded for this clonotype. This chain links TRBV15 with TRBJ2-5, with D uncertain. The CDR3 runs to 11 residues. V lost 3 bases and J lost 4, with 3 bases in between. Per the germline V gene, CDR1 is LNHNV and CDR2 is YYDKDF (reference sequence). CDR3 protein: CATSSSETQYF. The CDR3 nucleotides read TGTGCCACCAGCAGTTCAGAGACCCAGTACTTC.

This clonotype occurred a few times. The rearrangement uses TRBV7-9 and TRBJ2-4; 10 bases are a match to TRBD2. The germline V gene has CDR1 SEHNR and CDR2 FQNEAQ (reference sequence). This CDR3 comprises 15 residues. V lost 2 bases and J lost 10; bases outside the gene matches: 8. The CDR3 here is CASSLWTSGVWIQYF. CDR3 DNA: TGTGCCAGCAGCTTATGGACTAGCGGAGTATGGATTCAGTACTTC.

The J gene is TRBJ2-1, the V gene TRBV30; no clear D. CDR3 length: 16 amino acids. Germline CDR1 GTSNPN, CDR2 SVGIG (reference sequence). Trimming shortened V by 0 bases and J by 7 bases, and 19 bases separated the two germline ends. The CDR3 protein is CAWSVPRLAPRNEQFF. CDR3 sequence (DNA): TGTGCCTGGAGTGTACCGAGGCTCGCGCCGAGGAATGAGCAGTTCTTC.

V is TRBV6-2 or TRBV6-3 and J is TRBJ2-1; D gene uncertain. The germline V gene has CDR1 MNHEY and CDR2 SVGEGT. The CDR3 loop spans 10 amino acids. The ends were cut back, 6 bases at V and 12 bases at J, with 9 bases in the middle. The CDR3 is CASSPLLQFF. The CDR3 region has the DNA TGTGCCAGCAGCCCCTTATTGCAGTTCTTC.

The chain has TRBV12-3 or TRBV12-4 and TRBJ1-1; no clear D gene. Trimming stripped 5 bases from V and 10 bases from J, with 14 bases between. There are 12 residues in the CDR3. The CDR3 is CASSPDAVGAFF. In nucleotides, the CDR3 is TGTGCCAGCAGTCCCGATGCAGTTGGAGCTTTCTTT.

This clonotype was counted only a few times. This sequence joins TRBV28 and TRBJ1-3; D is uncertain. CDR1 is MDHEN and CDR2 is SYDVKM in the germline V gene. The CDR3 extends over 16 amino acids. V was cut by 6 bases and J by 0 bases, with 15 bases left in between. The CDR3 spells CASSPMGRSSGNTIYF. For the CDR3, the DNA is TGTGCCAGCAGCCCGATGGGGAGGAGCTCTGGAAACACCATATATTTT.

This sequence joins TRBV6-2 or TRBV6-3 and TRBJ2-1; TRBD2 matches 9 bases. The V segment lost 4 bases and the J segment 4 bases; nucleotides outside the gene matches: 8. The CDR3 is 16 amino acids. CDR1 is MNHEY and CDR2 is SVGEGT in the germline V gene. The CDR3 nucleotides read TGTGCCAGCAGTTGGACGACTAGCGGACCGTACAATGAGCAGTTCTTC. This translates into CASSWTTSGPYNEQFF.

The genes are TRBV15 and TRBJ1-4; TRBD1 matches 7 bases. Trimming removed 0 bases from V and 7 bases from J; junction bases left unmatched: 23. Per the germline V gene, CDR1 is LNHNV and CDR2 is YYDKDF (reference sequence). The CDR3 consists of 21 residues. In DNA, the CDR3 is TGTGCCACCAGCAGAGAAAACCCCGTTGACAGGGAGTTTGGACGGAGTGAAAAACTGTTTTTT. Its protein is CATSRENPVDREFGRSEKLFF.

The CDR3 sequence is CASRGLAGFGEQFF. In nucleotides, the CDR3 is TGTGCCAGCAGGGGACTAGCGGGATTCGGTGAGCAGTTCTTC. The chain employs TRBV12-3 or TRBV12-4 and TRBJ2-1, with 13 nucleotides matching TRBD2. The CDR3 covers 14 residues. The V gene end was trimmed by 6 bases and the J gene end by 9 bases; junction bases not matched to a gene: 5.

This clonotype was detected only a few times. The chain couples TRBV11-1 to TRBJ1-2; no definite D call. V lost 6 bases and J lost 8, with 16 bases in between. Germline assignment: CDR1 SGHAT and CDR2 FQDESV (reference sequence). CDR3 length equals 13 residues. CDR3 in amino acids: CASSLAGGSGYTF. The CDR3 DNA sequence: TGTGCCAGCAGTTTGGCAGGAGGATCCGGCTACACCTTC. Drawing the rest from reference TRBV11-1 and TRBJ1-2, the complete variable domain is EAEVAQSPRYKITEKSQAVAFWCDPISGHATLYWYRQILGQGPELLVQFQDESVVDDSQLPKDRFSAERLKGVDSTLKIQPAELGDSAMYLCASSLAGGSGYTFGSGTRLTVV.

The chain carries TRBV28 and TRBJ1-6, with D possibly TRBD1 on 5 matching bases. This CDR3 region has 18 residues. CDR1 is MDHEN, CDR2 SYDVKM, per germline. V was clipped by 1 base and J by 0 bases, with 13 bases between them. CDR3 bases: TGTGCCAGCAGTTTATTGGGGCGTTCGAGCTCCTATAATTCACCCCTCCACTTT. Translation gives CASSLLGRSSSYNSPLHF.

V gene TRBV28 combines with J gene TRBJ2-3; 7 nucleotides match TRBD2. The CDR3 is made up of 15 amino acids. Germline CDR1 reads MDHEN; CDR2 reads SYDVKM. V dropped 3 bases and J dropped 2; count of bases not matched to a gene: 5. In DNA, the CDR3 is TGTGCCAGCAGTTTTACGGGAGGACTCACAGATACGCAGTATTTT. Its protein is CASSFTGGLTDTQYF. Supplemented by reference TRBV28 and TRBJ2-3, the full variable domain reads DVKVTQSSRYLVKRTGEKVFLECVQDMDHENMFWYRQDPGLGLRLIYFSYDVKMKEKGDIPEGYSVSREKKERFSLILESASTNQTSMYLCASSFTGGLTDTQYFGPGTRLTVL.